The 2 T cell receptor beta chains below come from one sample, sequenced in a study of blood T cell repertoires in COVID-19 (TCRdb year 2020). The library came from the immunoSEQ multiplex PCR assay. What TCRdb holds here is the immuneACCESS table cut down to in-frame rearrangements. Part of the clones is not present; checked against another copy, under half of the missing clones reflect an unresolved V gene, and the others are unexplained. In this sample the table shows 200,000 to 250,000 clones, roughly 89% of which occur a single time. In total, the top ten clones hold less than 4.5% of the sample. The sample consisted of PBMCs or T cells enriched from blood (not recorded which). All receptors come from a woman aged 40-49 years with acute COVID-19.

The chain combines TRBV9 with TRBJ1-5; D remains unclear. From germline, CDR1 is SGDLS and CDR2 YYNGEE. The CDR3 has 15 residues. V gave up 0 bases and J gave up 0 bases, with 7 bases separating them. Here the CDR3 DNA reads TGTGCCAGCAGCGTAGGTGCTAATAGCAATCAGCCCCAGCATTTT. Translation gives CASSVGANSNQPQHF.

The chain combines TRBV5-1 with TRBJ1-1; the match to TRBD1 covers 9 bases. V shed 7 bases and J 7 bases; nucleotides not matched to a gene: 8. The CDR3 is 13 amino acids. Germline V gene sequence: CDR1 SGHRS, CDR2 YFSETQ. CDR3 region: CASGSQGASEAFF. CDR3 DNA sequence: TGCGCCAGCGGCTCACAGGGGGCCAGTGAAGCTTTCTTT.